The clone carrying this T cell receptor beta chain occurred a few times. Its cognate antigen is unknown. Trimming removed 11 bases from V and 0 bases from J, with 17 bases in between. CDR1 and CDR2 from the germline V gene are MDHEN and SYDVKM. The length of the CDR3 is 14 residues. TCRbeta library preparation incorporated unique molecular identifiers. TCRdb reanalysed the PCR reads using MiXCR and keeps one entry per CDR3 protein. Of hundreds of thousands of distinct CDR3 sequences listed, 10% to 15% were seen once; the top ten hold about 2%. These data are taken from a study of T-cell reconstitution after alpha-beta-depleted transplantation in children. Regarding the study as a whole: Approximately two months post-transplant, alpha-beta T cells reportedly originated from several hundred expanded graft clones.

V and J are TRBV28 and TRBJ2-7, with a possible D match to TRBD2 (6 bases). The sequence came from a male patient aged 5 to 17 who had a stem cell transplant for acute myeloid leukemia, so the T cells may come from the graft donor. The sequences come from PBMCs, mostly from graft donor cells, collected 360 days after TCRalphabeta/CD19-depleted stem cell transplant. The CDR3 sequence is CALAVGGNSYEQYF. The CDR3 DNA sequence: TGTGCCCTGGCGGTCGGCGGGAACTCCTACGAGCAGTACTTC.